The 20 T cell receptor beta chains listed next were all sequenced from one sample in a study of identical twins. MiXCR, applied by TCRdb to the 5' RACE reads, yields one record per CDR3 protein. The repertoire consists of 250,000 or so distinct CDR3 sequences, with about 9% occurring once and the leading ten covering less than 4%. The same sample was also used in a study of yellow fever vaccine responses in identical twins.

The sequencing input was CD8+ T cells sorted from blood. The receptors stem from a young woman in good health.

This clonotype occurred a few times. The rearrangement joins TRBV29-1 to TRBJ1-3; D unclear. The CDR3 length is 13 residues. The germline V gene encodes CDR1 SQVTM and CDR2 ANQGSEA. V lost 7 bases to trimming and J lost 3 bases, with 13 bases between them. CDR3 coding DNA: TGCAGCGCCGACCCAGGAGGTGGAAACACCATATATTTT. Translating gives CSADPGGGNTIYF.

This clonotype was detected many times. The chain recombines TRBV5-1 with TRBJ2-7; D is possibly TRBD1 (5 bases). The V end was cut by 2 bases, the J end by 1 base, with 10 bases between. The CDR3 totals 14 residues. CDR1 SGHRS and CDR2 YFSETQ come from the germline V gene. The CDR3 spells CASSFSQGSYEQYF. The CDR3 DNA follows: TGCGCCAGCAGCTTCTCGCAGGGATCCTACGAGCAGTACTTC.

The CDR3 loop reads CASSTPTSGDSYEQYF. CDR3 DNA: TGTGCCAGCAGCACACCTACTAGCGGGGACTCCTACGAGCAGTACTTC. This chain joins TRBV7-2 and TRBJ2-7; 10 bases agree with TRBD2. CDR3 length: 16 residues. V lost 5 bases and J lost 0; bases outside the gene matches: 7. CDR1 and CDR2 (germline): SGHTA, FQGNSA.

There are many counts of this clonotype. The V call is TRBV29-1, the J call TRBJ2-5; TRBD1 aligns across 8 bases. CDR1 is SQVTM, CDR2 ANQGSEA, per germline. The CDR3 loop spans 14 amino acids. Trimming at V came to 1 base and at J to 5 bases, leaving 6 bases not matched to a gene. The CDR3 nucleotides are TGCAGCGTTGAAGCGACAGGGGATTTTGAGACCCAGTACTTC. It is translated as CSVEATGDFETQYF.

The chain uses TRBV9 and TRBJ2-2; 7 bases are a match to TRBD1. Germline CDR1 reads SGDLS; CDR2 reads YYNGEE. V lost 4 bases and J lost 0; bases outside the gene matches: 3. The CDR3 runs to 15 residues. DNA of the CDR3: TGTGCCAGCAGCCCGGGACAGCCGAACACCGGGGAGCTGTTTTTT. This encodes CASSPGQPNTGELFF.

V and J are TRBV28 and TRBJ2-7; D possibly uses TRBD1 or TRBD2 (5 bases each). Germline CDR1 is MDHEN and CDR2 is SYDVKM. CDR3 length: 13 residues. Trimming pared 6 bases from V and 2 bases from J, leaving 11 bases between. Here the CDR3 reads CASRFGDPYEQYF. The CDR3, as DNA: TGTGCCAGCAGGTTTGGGGACCCCTACGAGCAGTACTTC.

This clonotype was observed many times. The V call is TRBV7-8, the J call TRBJ2-7; no definite D call. The CDR3 spans 17 residues. Trimming removed 1 base from V and 4 bases from J, with 20 bases in between. Germline loops: CDR1 SGHVS, CDR2 FQNEAQ. The CDR3 coding sequence is TGTGCCAGCAGCTTAGGAATTTGGTTGCTGGGTTCATACGAGCAGTACTTC. Protein product: CASSLGIWLLGSYEQYF.

The V and J genes are TRBV3-1 and TRBJ2-5; TRBD2 is a possible D gene (6 bases). The V gene lost 1 base and the J gene lost 4 bases, with 16 bases spanning the gap. The germline V gene has CDR1 LGHDT and CDR2 YNNKEL (reference sequence). The CDR3 spans 16 residues. The CDR3 spells CASSQGYSRGTETQYF. The CDR3 nucleotides read TGTGCCAGCAGCCAAGGTTATTCGCGGGGTACAGAGACCCAGTACTTC.

The sample holds many counts of this clonotype. The rearrangement uses TRBV27 and TRBJ2-1; D may be TRBD2 (6 bases). Germline V gives CDR1 MNHEY, CDR2 SMNVEV (reference sequence). With 5 bases removed from V and 0 bases from J, the gap between germline ends came to 8 bases. This CDR3 has 14 residues. The CDR3 loop reads CASSAGSSYNEQFF. In DNA, the CDR3 is TGTGCCAGCAGTGCGGGGAGCTCCTACAATGAGCAGTTCTTC.

The gene calls are TRBV9 and TRBJ2-5, with a tentative D call TRBD2 (5 bases). The CDR3 is 15 amino acids. V was clipped by 1 base and J by 4 bases, with 14 bases between them. Germline CDR1 SGDLS, CDR2 YYNGEE. CDR3 nucleotide sequence: TGTGCCAGCAGCGTAAAGGCGGGCGTACGAGAGACCCAGTACTTC. Translated, it gives CASSVKAGVRETQYF.

This clonotype was counted at least ten times. This rearrangement joins TRBV5-1 to TRBJ2-2; weak D call: TRBD1 (5 bases). V dropped 0 bases and J dropped 3 bases, with 9 bases sitting between them. The germline V gene has CDR1 SGHRS and CDR2 YFSETQ. The CDR3 totals 15 residues. The CDR3 here is CASSLVGADTGELFF. The CDR3 DNA reads TGCGCCAGCAGCTTGGTAGGGGCGGACACCGGGGAGCTGTTTTTT.

This clonotype has only a few counts. The V call is TRBV20-1, the J call TRBJ2-1, with 13 bases lining up with TRBD2. CDR3 length: 14 residues. Germline lookup yields CDR1 DFQATT and CDR2 SNEGSKA (reference sequence). After removal of 4 bases from V and 8 bases from J, the junction contained 5 bases not matched to a gene. The CDR3 DNA sequence: TGCAGTGCTAAAAAAGGACTAGCGGGGGATGAGCAGTTCTTC. Protein product: CSAKKGLAGDEQFF.

In its sample, this clonotype was seen a few times. The chain recombines TRBV6-1 with TRBJ2-1; TRBD2 agrees at 11 bases. CDR1 is MNHNS and CDR2 is SASEGT in the germline V gene. The CDR3 is made up of 15 amino acids. Germline trimming cut 5 bases from V and 8 bases from J; bases unmatched to any gene: 8. CDR3 nucleotides: TGTGCCAGCAGTCTTAGCGGGGGGGCTCTGGATGAGCAGTTCTTC. Its protein product is CASSLSGGALDEQFF.

The chain links TRBV7-3 to TRBJ1-6, with 7 bases lining up with TRBD1. Germline V CDR1 and CDR2: SGHTA, FQGTGA. The CDR3 has 15 residues. J lost 5 bases, V lost 4 bases, and 5 bases had no gene match. The CDR3 protein is CASSYSGTDNSPLHF. CDR3 nucleotides: TGTGCCAGCAGCTATTCCGGGACAGATAATTCACCCCTCCACTTT.

The rearrangement uses TRBV28 and TRBJ1-1; 9 positions match TRBD1. The CDR3 covers 15 residues. The V gene end was trimmed by 6 bases and the J gene end by 11 bases; junction bases not matched to a gene: 16. Germline CDR1 and CDR2: MDHEN and SYDVKM. CDR3 DNA sequence: TGTGCCAGCAGACGGGACAGGGCCCTGATGTTGGGGGCTTTCTTT. Translated: CASRRDRALMLGAFF. The whole variable domain, filled in from reference TRBV28 and TRBJ1-1, reads DVKVTQSSRYLVKRTGEKVFLECVQDMDHENMFWYRQDPGLGLRLIYFSYDVKMKEKGDIPEGYSVSREKKERFSLILESASTNQTSMYLCASRRDRALMLGAFFGQGTRLTVV.

The chain links TRBV11-1 to TRBJ1-1; D unresolved. The germline CDR1 and CDR2 sequences are SGHAT and FQDESV (reference sequence). With 1 base removed from V and 3 bases from J, the gap between germline ends came to 9 bases. The CDR3 totals 14 residues. The CDR3 sequence: CASSLGGGYTEAFF. The CDR3 coding sequence is TGTGCCAGCAGCTTAGGAGGTGGATACACTGAAGCTTTCTTT.

This clonotype was observed at least ten times. The chain has TRBV9 and TRBJ1-6, with 9 positions matching TRBD1. V dropped 2 bases and J dropped 9; count of bases not matched to a gene: 9. CDR1 and CDR2 (germline): SGDLS, YYNGEE. The CDR3 contains 16 residues. The CDR3 loop reads CASSVSPGQGGSPLHF. The DNA of the CDR3 is TGTGCCAGCAGCGTGTCACCGGGACAGGGTGGTTCACCCCTCCACTTT. The full variable domain, its missing parts supplied by reference TRBV9 and TRBJ1-6, is DSGVTQTPKHLITATGQRVTLRCSPRSGDLSVYWYQQSLDQGLQFLIQYYNGEERAKGNILERFSAQQFPDLHSELNLSSLELGDSALYFCASSVSPGQGGSPLHFGNGTRLTVT.

The chain recombines TRBV13 with TRBJ2-7; 11 nucleotides align to TRBD2. Germline CDR1 is PRHDT and CDR2 is FYEKMQ (reference sequence). This CDR3 has 16 amino acids. Losses at the gene ends were 5 bases for V and 0 bases for J; bases not matched to a gene: 6. DNA of the CDR3: TGTGCCAGCAGCCATGTACTAGCGGGGGTCTCCTACGAGCAGTACTTC. It translates to CASSHVLAGVSYEQYF.

This clonotype showed up just a few times. This rearrangement joins TRBV3-1 to TRBJ2-5; D possibly corresponds to TRBD2 (6 bases). V lost 1 base and J lost 2, with 17 bases in between. The CDR3 contains 17 residues. The V gene's germline CDR1 is LGHDT and CDR2 YNNKEL (reference sequence). Here the CDR3 reads CASSQAHRAGLQETQYF. As DNA, the CDR3 is TGTGCCAGCAGCCAAGCCCACCGGGCGGGGTTACAAGAGACCCAGTACTTC.

This clonotype was counted only a few times. The chain is built from TRBV18 and TRBJ2-7; D call uncertain. The germline V gene encodes CDR1 KGHSH and CDR2 LQKENI. With 2 bases removed from V and 1 base from J, the gap between germline ends came to 9 bases. The CDR3 length is 14 residues. The CDR3 region has the DNA TGTGCCAGCTCACCATTAGCCGAATCCTACGAGCAGTACTTC. Amino acid sequence: CASSPLAESYEQYF.